One sample yielded the 13 T cell receptor beta chains listed below, sequenced in a study of post-analysis software for immune sequencing data. Tagging with unique molecular identifiers was a feature of the TCR beta cDNA libraries. TCRdb called the PCR reads again in MiXCR, with one record for every CDR3 protein. The sample contains about 820,000 distinct CDR3 sequences, under 70% of which appear only once. Study findings and constraints: Patients used about 5 TRBV segments, including TRBV5-6, TRBV5-1 and TRBV20-1, more often than controls.

The antigens these receptors bind are not known. Material for sequencing was blood. These receptors all come from a girl under 18 with multiple sclerosis.

The chain carries TRBV6-5 and TRBJ2-7, with D possibly TRBD1 on 5 matching bases. This CDR3 is 14 amino acids long. Trimming took 3 bases from V and 5 from J, leaving 14 bases between them. Germline CDR1 and CDR2: MNHEY and SVGAGI. The CDR3 bases are TGTGCCAGCAGTTATTCGCCAGGGAACCACGAGCAGTACTTC. The encoded protein is CASSYSPGNHEQYF.

The J gene is TRBJ1-1, the V gene TRBV28; no reliable D call. Germline V gene sequence: CDR1 MDHEN, CDR2 SYDVKM. V shed 6 bases and J shed 1 base, with 12 bases lying between them. The CDR3 runs to 14 residues. The CDR3 DNA reads as TGTGCCAGCAGGGTGCTCACCCGGAACACTGAAGCTTTCTTT. This translates into CASRVLTRNTEAFF.

The chain couples TRBV7-9 to TRBJ2-7; 9 positions agree with TRBD1. Germline-derived CDR1 and CDR2 are SEHNR and FQNEAQ (reference sequence). The CDR3 totals 16 residues. Trimming at V came to 5 bases and at J to 3 bases, leaving 11 bases not matched to a gene. The CDR3 DNA is TGTGCCAGCAGCGCGTCACAGGGGGCCGCTGGCTACGAGCAGTACTTC. Its protein is CASSASQGAAGYEQYF.

The chain recombines TRBV7-2 with TRBJ1-2, with a possible D match to TRBD1 (5 bases). The CDR3 contains 15 residues. Germline CDR1 reads SGHTA; CDR2 reads FQGNSA. With 5 bases removed from V and 4 bases from J, the gap between germline ends came to 17 bases. CDR3 region: CASSPVQSGTYGYTF. CDR3 nucleotide sequence: TGTGCCAGCAGCCCCGTTCAATCCGGGACCTATGGCTACACCTTC.

The chain couples TRBV2 to TRBJ2-7; unclear D gene. CDR1 SNHLY and CDR2 FYNNEI come from the germline V gene. V gave up 5 bases and J gave up 4 bases, with 12 bases separating them. The CDR3 runs 13 residues. As DNA, the CDR3 is TGTGCCAGCAGTCTCGAACCCGATTACGAGCAGTACTTC. It specifies CASSLEPDYEQYF.

The genes are TRBV5-1 and TRBJ2-5; no clear D gene. Germline CDR1 is SGHRS and CDR2 is YFSETQ. This CDR3 has 13 residues. V was pared by 2 bases and J by 3 bases, with 8 bases between. The CDR3, as DNA: TGCGCCAGCAGCTTCCAGGCGGAAGAGACCCAGTACTTC. Residues: CASSFQAEETQYF. The full variable domain, in which reference TRBV5-1 and TRBJ2-5 provide the parts outside the CDR3, is KAGVTQTPRYLIKTRGQQVTLSCSPISGHRSVSWYQQTPGQGLQFLFEYFSETQRNKGNFPGRFSGRQFSNSRSEMNVSTLELGDSALYLCASSFQAEETQYFGPGTRLLVL.

This rearrangement joins TRBV28 to TRBJ1-5, with D perhaps TRBD1 (6 bases). This CDR3 has 15 amino acids. Trimming removed 10 bases from V and 3 bases from J, with 19 bases in between. Germline CDR1 reads MDHEN; CDR2 reads SYDVKM. CDR3 nucleotides: TGTGCCATACCAGTGGAGAGGGGGGCCAATCAGCCCCAGCATTTT. Encoded protein: CAIPVERGANQPQHF.

The J gene is TRBJ2-7, the V gene TRBV3-1; D gene unclear. CDR1 is LGHDT and CDR2 is YNNKEL in the germline V gene (reference sequence). Trimming took 5 bases from V and 6 from J, leaving 8 bases between them. The CDR3 runs 11 residues. The CDR3 spells CASSTRAEQYF. The CDR3, as DNA: TGTGCCAGCAGCACCAGAGCCGAGCAGTACTTC.

This clonotype was seen just once. The chain couples TRBV5-1 to TRBJ2-7; TRBD1 might be the D (6 bases). Germline V gene lookup returns CDR1 SGHRS and CDR2 YFSETQ. The V end was cut by 6 bases, the J end by 2 bases, with 21 bases between. This CDR3 spans 16 amino acids. The DNA for the CDR3 is TGCGCCAGCACCCTGGGGGCGTCTGGACATCCCTACGAGCAGTACTTC. Amino acid sequence: CASTLGASGHPYEQYF.

The V and J genes are TRBV4-1 and TRBJ2-7, with D possibly being TRBD2 (6 bases). V was trimmed by 3 bases and J by 7 bases, leaving 19 bases between them. Germline values: CDR1 MGHRA, CDR2 YSYEKL. This CDR3 has 15 residues. The CDR3 DNA sequence: TGCGCCAGCAGCCAGAGGGCGGGGCGAAGTCGGGAGCAGTACTTC. Translated: CASSQRAGRSREQYF.

This clonotype was found a few times. V and J are TRBV29-1 and TRBJ2-5, with D perhaps given as TRBD1 or TRBD2 (6 bases each). This CDR3 has 12 amino acids. The germline V gene encodes CDR1 SQVTM and CDR2 ANQGSEA. Between the trimmed V and J ends, which lost 7 bases and 0 bases, there was a span of 9 bases. This chain's CDR3 is CSAGGYQETQYF. The DNA of the CDR3 is TGCAGCGCCGGGGGCTACCAAGAGACCCAGTACTTC.

Many counts were recorded for this clonotype. The junction departs from the called germline gene at one end, perhaps through a read error. CDR3 sequence reads: CASSLAGTYEQYF. As DNA, the CDR3 is TGTGCCAGCAGCTTAGCAGGGACCTACGAGCAGTACTTC. This chain connects TRBV5-1 to TRBJ2-7; D might be TRBD1 (5 bases). Germline-derived CDR1 and CDR2 are SGHRS and YFSETQ. This CDR3 region has 13 residues. Complete variable domain (other parts from reference TRBV5-1 and TRBJ2-7): KAGVTQTPRYLIKTRGQQVTLSCSPISGHRSVSWYQQTPGQGLQFLFEYFSETQRNKGNFPGRFSGRQFSNSRSEMNVSTLELGDSALYLCASSLAGTYEQYFGPGTRLTVT.

This chain connects TRBV6-5 to TRBJ2-5; 8 nucleotides agree with TRBD2. The DNA end is a closer match to TRBJ2-7, so the J assignment may be wrong. The germline V gene encodes CDR1 MNHEY and CDR2 SVGAGI. This CDR3 contains 15 residues. The chain's CDR3 is CASSLLSGGPYEQYF. The CDR3 DNA is TGTGCCAGCAGTTTACTATCGGGAGGGCCCTACGAGCAGTACTTC.